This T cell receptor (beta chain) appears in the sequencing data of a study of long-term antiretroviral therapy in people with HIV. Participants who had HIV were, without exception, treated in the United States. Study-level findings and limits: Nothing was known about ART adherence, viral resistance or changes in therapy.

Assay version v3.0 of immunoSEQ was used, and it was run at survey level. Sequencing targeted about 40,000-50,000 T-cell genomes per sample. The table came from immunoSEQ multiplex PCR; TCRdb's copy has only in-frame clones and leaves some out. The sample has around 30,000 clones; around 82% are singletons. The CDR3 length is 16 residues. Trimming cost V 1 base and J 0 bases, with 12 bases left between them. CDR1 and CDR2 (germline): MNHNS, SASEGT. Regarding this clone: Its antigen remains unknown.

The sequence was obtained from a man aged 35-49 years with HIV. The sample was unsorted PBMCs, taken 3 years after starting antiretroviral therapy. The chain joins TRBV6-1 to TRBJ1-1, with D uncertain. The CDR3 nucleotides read TGTGCCAGCAGTGAAGGCCCGCATATGGTGAACACTGAAGCTTTCTTT. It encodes CASSEGPHMVNTEAFF.